The clone carrying this T cell receptor beta chain was counted a few times. The antigen remains undetermined. Time point noted: blood 2 weeks post-SBRT. Treatment denoted: 15 Gy SBRT to primary tumor, nephrectomy 4 weeks later. Serial blood draws occurred at baseline and 2 and 4 weeks post-SBRT. The patient's renal cell carcinoma had clear cell pathology. The protocol was immunoSEQ multiplex PCR, while the TCRdb copy is restricted to in-frame clones and leaves out a portion. The table lists some 120,000 clones, more than 70% of them singletons. This sample was included in a study of radiation and T cells in renal cell carcinoma. In the study overall: Nephrectomy followed 15 Gy stereotactic body radiation by 4 weeks. Study findings and constraints: From baseline, blood top tumor clonotypes peaked at 2 weeks post-radiation.

The V gene's germline CDR1 is ENHRY and CDR2 SYGVKD. V was trimmed by 0 bases and J by 4 bases, leaving 15 bases between them. The CDR3 length is 16 residues. The sequence came from a woman in her 70s with renal cell carcinoma. This chain links TRBV10-3 with TRBJ1-1, with D perhaps matching TRBD1 (5 bases). The starting material was blood, obtained from a patient whose treatment included radiotherapy and nephrectomy. CDR3 in DNA: TGTGCCATCAGTGAGTCCAGGAGGGGCGGGAGCACTGAAGCTTTCTTT. Translation gives CAISESRRGGSTEAFF.